Below, one T cell receptor beta chain is given with its context. Its antigen is as yet unknown. Given a much more abundant clone one base away, this may be a read error. The sample comes from a study of blood T cells in healthy people across ages. A second roughly 6 to 11 cycle PCR used barcoded and J-beta primers. Carrying 12 random nucleotides, a template-switch adaptor labeled each individual cDNA molecule. TCRdb independently ran MiXCR on the 5' RACE reads; one entry per CDR3 protein. The profile shows under 750,000 distinct CDR3 sequences, around half of them singletons. The study's findings and limits: Estimated diversity across one million T cells was deemed an underestimate. Long-lived donors had more naive CD4+ cells and higher diversity than aged donors.

Caucasian individuals from Russia who were healthy and aged about 6 to 95 acted as donors. Germline V gene data show CDR1 as MNHEY and CDR2 as SVGEGT. Trimming pared 5 bases from V and 0 bases from J, leaving 10 bases between. The CDR3 runs to 14 residues. This TCR derives from a man older than 75 in good health. Sequences were obtained from blood. The chain couples TRBV6-2 or TRBV6-3 to TRBJ1-1, with D unclear. As DNA, the CDR3 is TGTGCCAGCAGTGACGGGCCAGTGAACACTGAAGCTTTCTTT. Translating it yields CASSDGPVNTEAFF.